This T cell receptor beta chain comes out of a study of T cell responses to AZD1222 COVID-19 vaccine. Study-level results: At baseline, just 5 or 6 AZD1222 recipients tested seropositive.

Clones were sequenced by immunoSEQ multiplex PCR, and TCRdb holds only the in-frame ones, with some missing. The data show 90,000 to 95,000 clones, 88% seen once. This clone was counted a single time. The antigen is undetermined. The CDR3 is 15 residues long. Trimming left V 2 bases short and J 2 bases short, with 11 bases between. The germline V gene encodes CDR1 LGHDT and CDR2 YNNKEL (reference sequence). J is TRBJ2-3 and V is TRBV3-1 (or the pseudogene TRBV3-2); D perhaps matches TRBD1 (6 bases). Sample: peripheral blood, taken 28 days after the second AZD1222 dose. This clonotype was sampled from an adult who received the AZD1222 COVID-19 vaccine. CDR3 nucleotide sequence: TGTGCCAGCAGCCAAATGACAGGTTACACAGATACGCAGTATTTT. It is translated as CASSQMTGYTDTQYF.